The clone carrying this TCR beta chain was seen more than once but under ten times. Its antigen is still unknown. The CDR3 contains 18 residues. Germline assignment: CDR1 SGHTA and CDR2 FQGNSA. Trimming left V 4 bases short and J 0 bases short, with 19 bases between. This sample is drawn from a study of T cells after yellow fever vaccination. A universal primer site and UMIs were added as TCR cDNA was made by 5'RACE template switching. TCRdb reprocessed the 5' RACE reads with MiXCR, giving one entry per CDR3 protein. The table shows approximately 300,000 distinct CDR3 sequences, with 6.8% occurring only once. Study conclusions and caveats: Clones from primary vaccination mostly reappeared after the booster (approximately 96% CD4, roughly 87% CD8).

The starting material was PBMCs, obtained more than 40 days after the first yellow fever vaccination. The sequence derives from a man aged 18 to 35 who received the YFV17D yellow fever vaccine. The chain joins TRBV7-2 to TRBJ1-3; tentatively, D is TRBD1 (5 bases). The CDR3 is CASSSRWDPDDSGNTIYF. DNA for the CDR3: TGTGCCAGCAGCTCGCGCTGGGACCCCGACGACTCTGGAAACACCATATATTTT.